These T cell receptor beta chains were read from a single sample in a study of T cell repertoires in cytomegalovirus infection. No antigen is known for these receptors. Via MiXCR, TCRdb re-called the reads, giving one row per CDR3 protein. The table lists approximately 730,000 distinct CDR3 sequences, roughly 29% of them singletons, with around 12% in the top ten. This specimen consisted of cultured CD8+ T cells from PBMCs, obtained from culture after CMV antigen stimulation. The receptors stem from a human donor in good health (CMV status not recorded). Some clones in this sample may be carry-over from other donors' samples. CDR3s include the opening cysteine and the closing phenylalanine or tryptophan. D genes are given only for firm matches. Clone size is stated in some rows and not others, as once, few, many or a class when expanded.

J: TRBJ1-5; D: -; V: TRBV24-1; size: few; DNA: TGTGCCACCAGTGGGCCAAGGCAGCCCCAGCATTTT; CDR3: CATSGPRQPQHF
J: TRBJ2-5; D: -; V: TRBV7-9; size: few; DNA: TGTGCCAGCAGCTTAGACTTCTCGTCCGGGTACTTC; CDR3: CASSLDFSSGYF
J: TRBJ2-3; D: TRBD2; V: TRBV28; size: -; DNA: TGTGCCAGCAGTTTTGTGGCTAGCGGACGAGATACGCAGTATTTT; CDR3: CASSFVASGRDTQYF
J: TRBJ1-2; D: TRBD1; V: TRBV9; size: -; DNA: TGTGCCAGCAGCGCGTCCCGGGACAGGGGGAACTATGGCTACACCTTC; CDR3: CASSASRDRGNYGYTF
J: TRBJ2-1; D: -; V: TRBV11-3; size: few; DNA: TGTGCCAGCAGCTTAGATAGGGGGGGTGCCTACAATGAGCAGTTCTTC; CDR3: CASSLDRGGAYNEQFF
J: TRBJ2-5; D: TRBD1; V: TRBV27; size: -; DNA: TGTGCCAGCAGTGTGGGGACAGGGGGCATGGAGACCCAGTACTTC; CDR3: CASSVGTGGMETQYF
J: TRBJ2-7; D: -; V: TRBV7-6; size: few; DNA: TGTGCCAGCAGCTCAGACGGGAACTCCTACGAGCAGTACTTC; CDR3: CASSSDGNSYEQYF
J: TRBJ2-1; D: TRBD2; V: TRBV27; size: once; DNA: TGTGCCAGCGGTTTATCAGGGATAGCGGGCCCCACAATCGAGCAGTTCTTC; CDR3: CASGLSGIAGPTIEQFF
J: TRBJ1-1; D: -; V: TRBV10-3; size: once; DNA: TGTGCCATCAGTGAACGGGGAGGCACGGAAGGCACTGAAGCTTTCTTT; CDR3: CAISERGGTEGTEAFF
J: TRBJ1-1; D: -; V: TRBV27; size: few; DNA: TGTGCCAGCAGTTTCGGGGCCAAAGCTTTCTTT; CDR3: CASSFGAKAFF
J: TRBJ1-6; D: -; V: TRBV20-1; size: -; DNA: TGCAGTGCTAGAGCTGCAGGACAAGAGAACTCACCCCTCCACTTT; CDR3: CSARAAGQENSPLHF
J: TRBJ1-5; D: -; V: TRBV5-6; size: -; DNA: TGTGCCAGCAGCTTGCGGGGGCGTCAGCCCCAGCATTTT; CDR3: CASSLRGRQPQHF
J: TRBJ2-3; D: -; V: TRBV12-3/TRBV12-4; size: -; DNA: TGTGCCAGCACCTCCTTAGACACAGTGACAGATACGCAGTATTTT; CDR3: CASTSLDTVTDTQYF
J: TRBJ2-1; D: TRBD2; V: TRBV7-6; size: -; DNA: TGTGCCAGCAGCCCGACACTAGCGGGACCCTCCTACAATGAGCAGTTCTTC; CDR3: CASSPTLAGPSYNEQFF
J: TRBJ2-4; D: -; V: TRBV7-4; size: -; DNA: TGTGCCAGCAGCCCAGACACAGCCTTAGCCAAAAACATTCAGTACTTC; CDR3: CASSPDTALAKNIQYF
J: TRBJ1-2; D: TRBD1; V: TRBV6-5; size: -; DNA: TGTGCCAGCAACTCACGATCTCGGGACAGGGGAGGATGGGGCTACACCTTC; CDR3: CASNSRSRDRGGWGYTF
J: TRBJ2-5; D: -; V: TRBV6-5; size: -; DNA: TGTGCCAGCAGCCGCGGACTGGCTGCGGAGACCCAGTACTTC; CDR3: CASSRGLAAETQYF
J: TRBJ1-4; D: -; V: TRBV7-9; size: few; DNA: TGTGCCAGCAGGGGCACGACAGACGGTAATGAAAAACTGTTTTTT; CDR3: CASRGTTDGNEKLFF
J: TRBJ2-1; D: -; V: TRBV2; size: many; DNA: TGTGCCAGCAGGACCGACAGGGACTACAGGAGGGGCGAGCAGTTCTTC; CDR3: CASRTDRDYRRGEQFF
J: TRBJ1-6; D: TRBD1; V: TRBV7-9; size: -; DNA: TGTGCCAGCACCCCTCAGGGGGCCGGCGTGTCACCCCTCCACTTT; CDR3: CASTPQGAGVSPLHF
J: TRBJ2-1; D: -; V: TRBV10-3; size: few; DNA: TGTGCCACCGGCCTAGGGGGTGGCAATGAGCAGTTCTTC; CDR3: CATGLGGGNEQFF
J: TRBJ1-1; D: -; V: TRBV4-3; size: many; DNA: TGCGCCAGCAGCCAAGTCATCAAGGGCAGGATGAACACTGAAGCTTTCTTT; CDR3: CASSQVIKGRMNTEAFF
J: TRBJ2-7; D: -; V: TRBV6-6; size: once; DNA: TGTGCCAGCATTGAGATACAGGGTTTTAAGAACGAGCAGTACTTC; CDR3: CASIEIQGFKNEQYF
J: TRBJ1-1; D: TRBD1; V: TRBV7-2; size: many; DNA: TGTGCCAGCAGCTTAGCCTTCCGGGACAGGGGGAACACTGAAGCTTTCTTT; CDR3: CASSLAFRDRGNTEAFF
J: TRBJ2-7; D: TRBD2; V: TRBV29-1; size: few; DNA: TGCAGCGTTGTTGGGCGGGGGAGCTCCTACGAGCAGTACTTC; CDR3: CSVVGRGSSYEQYF
J: TRBJ1-1; D: -; V: TRBV7-9; size: many; DNA: TGTGCCAGCAGCTTAGTCGGGTCGAACACTGAAGCTTTCTTT; CDR3: CASSLVGSNTEAFF
J: TRBJ1-2; D: -; V: TRBV27; size: -; DNA: TGTGCCAGCAGTTTATCGGGTTCTGGTGGGGCTAACTATGGCTACACCTTC; CDR3: CASSLSGSGGANYGYTF
J: TRBJ2-5; D: -; V: TRBV11-3; size: few; DNA: TGTGCCAGCAGCTTAGGTGGGGGGGCCTCTCGACAAGAGACCCAGTACTTC; CDR3: CASSLGGGASRQETQYF
J: TRBJ2-3; D: TRBD2; V: TRBV6-6; size: -; DNA: TGTGCCAGCAGTTCAGGACTAGCGGGGATCACAGATACGCAGTATTTT; CDR3: CASSSGLAGITDTQYF
J: TRBJ2-5; D: -; V: TRBV7-2; size: many; DNA: TGTGCCAGCAGCTTAAACAGCCCGCTGGAGACCCAGTACTTC; CDR3: CASSLNSPLETQYF
J: TRBJ2-7; D: TRBD1; V: TRBV29-1; size: few; DNA: TGCAGCGTTGAAGAACCGGGACAGGGCTACGAGCAGTACTTC; CDR3: CSVEEPGQGYEQYF
J: TRBJ2-2; D: -; V: TRBV12-5; size: -; DNA: TGTGCTAGTGGTTTTGGGACTCTTACGAACACCGGGGAGCTGTTTTTT; CDR3: CASGFGTLTNTGELFF
J: TRBJ1-2; D: -; V: TRBV12-3/TRBV12-4; size: few; DNA: TGTGCCAGCAGTTTATGGGAGGCCGAGAACTATGGCTACACCTTC; CDR3: CASSLWEAENYGYTF
J: TRBJ2-6; D: -; V: TRBV6-2/TRBV6-3; size: -; DNA: TGTGCCAGCAGTTACCAGGGCGGCTCTGGGGCCAACGTCCTGACTTTC; CDR3: CASSYQGGSGANVLTF